Ten or more counts support the clone carrying this T cell receptor (beta chain). This entry is derived from a study of blood T cell repertoires in COVID-19. As for the study in general: The analysed material was cDNA or gDNA that came from T cells, B-cell-depleted T cells, or PBMCs.

Trimming left V 2 bases short and J 0 bases short, with 4 bases between. Germline V CDR1 and CDR2: SGHAT, FQNNGV. The CDR3 covers 13 residues. The method was immunoSEQ multiplex PCR; TCRdb's version includes in-frame clones alone and lacks a portion of them. The sample lists 100,000 to 150,000 clones, about four fifths occurring once. The clonotype was recovered from a man aged 25-45 years with COVID-19, enrolled during active disease. Sample: peripheral blood. V and J are TRBV11-2 and TRBJ1-1; D is uncertain. The DNA of the CDR3 is TGTGCCAGCAGCTTATCAGTGAACACTGAAGCTTTCTTT. Translated, it gives CASSLSVNTEAFF. The full variable domain, rest sourced from reference TRBV11-2 and TRBJ1-1, is EAGVAQSPRYKIIEKRQSVAFWCNPISGHATLYWYQQILGQGPKLLIQFQNNGVVDDSQLPKDRFSAERLKGVDSTLKIQPAKLEDSAVYLCASSLSVNTEAFFGQGTRLTVV.